The entry that follows covers one T cell receptor (beta chain) sequence. The data were obtained in a study of blood T cell repertoires in COVID-19. Study-wide background: Researchers got acute and convalescent COVID-19 samples from the United States, Italy and Spain. In each case, the material was cDNA or gDNA derived from T cells, B-cell-depleted T cells, or PBMCs.

Authors' analysis steps: Reference gene primers were amplified, and this amplification served to estimate nucleated cell counts. Only in-frame clones appear in the TCRdb table, and some are missing; sequencing was by immunoSEQ multiplex PCR. The DNA gave D and trimming, while V, J and clone size come from that table. The sample yields approximately 150,000 clones, roughly four fifths seen once. CDR1 and CDR2 (germline): SGHNT, YYREEE (reference sequence). The CDR3 spans 15 residues. V lost 4 bases, J lost 7 bases, and 8 bases stayed unmatched. Sequencing input: peripheral blood. The V and J genes are TRBV5-4 and TRBJ2-1; 10 nucleotides align to TRBD2. The source is a human donor in a cohort sampled during active COVID-19. CDR3 DNA sequence: TGTGCCAGCAGCCTCCGGACTAGCGGCCTTAATGAGCAGTTCTTC. Translated, it gives CASSLRTSGLNEQFF.